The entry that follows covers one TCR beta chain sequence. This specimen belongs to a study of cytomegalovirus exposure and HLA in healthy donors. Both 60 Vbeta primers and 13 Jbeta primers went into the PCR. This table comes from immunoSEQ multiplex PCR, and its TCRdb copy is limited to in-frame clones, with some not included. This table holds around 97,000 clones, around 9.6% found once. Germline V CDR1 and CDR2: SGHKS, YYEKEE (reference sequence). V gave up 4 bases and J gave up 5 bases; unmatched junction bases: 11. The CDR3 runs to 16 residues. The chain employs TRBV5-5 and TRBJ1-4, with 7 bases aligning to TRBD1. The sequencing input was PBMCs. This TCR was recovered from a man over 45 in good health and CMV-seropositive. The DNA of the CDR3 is TGTGCCAGCAGCACGACAGGGACGACCTTAAATGAAAAACTGTTTTTT. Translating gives CASSTTGTTLNEKLFF.